This T cell receptor beta chain derives from a study of blood T cell repertoires in COVID-19. At the level of the study: PBMCs, B-cell-depleted T cells, or T cells provided the cDNA or gDNA that made up the material.

The CDR3 is 20 residues long. From germline, CDR1 is MGHRA and CDR2 YSYEKL. V was pared by 0 bases and J by 2 bases, with 10 bases of the junction left unmatched. Profiled with immunoSEQ multiplex PCR; TCRdb holds only in-frame clones, not every one. The sample records over 100,000 clones, over 80% being singletons. This chain links TRBV4-1 with TRBJ2-7; 16 bases line up with TRBD2. This clonotype was sampled from a man aged 50-60 years with acute or convalescent COVID-19. The sequenced material came from peripheral blood. CDR3 sequence reads: CASSQDSGTSGRGLAYEQYF. DNA for the CDR3: TGCGCCAGCAGCCAAGACTCAGGGACTAGCGGGAGGGGACTGGCCTACGAGCAGTACTTC.